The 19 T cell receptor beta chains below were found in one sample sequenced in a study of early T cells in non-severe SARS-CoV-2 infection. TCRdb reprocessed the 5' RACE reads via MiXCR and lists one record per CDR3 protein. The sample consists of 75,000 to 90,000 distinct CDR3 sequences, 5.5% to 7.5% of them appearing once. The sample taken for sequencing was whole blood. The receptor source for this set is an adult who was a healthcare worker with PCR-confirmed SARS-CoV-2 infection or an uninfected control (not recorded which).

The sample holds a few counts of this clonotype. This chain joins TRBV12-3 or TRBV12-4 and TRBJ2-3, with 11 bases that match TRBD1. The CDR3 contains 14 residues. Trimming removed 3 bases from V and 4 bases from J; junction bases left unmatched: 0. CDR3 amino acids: CASSLDRGPDTQYF. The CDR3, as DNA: TGTGCCAGCAGTTTGGACAGGGGGCCAGATACGCAGTATTTT.

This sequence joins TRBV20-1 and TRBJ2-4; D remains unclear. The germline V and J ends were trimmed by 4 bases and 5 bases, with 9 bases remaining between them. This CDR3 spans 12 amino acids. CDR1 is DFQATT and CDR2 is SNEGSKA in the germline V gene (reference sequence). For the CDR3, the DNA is TGCAGTGCTACCAGACTGGAAAACATTCAGTACTTC. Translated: CSATRLENIQYF.

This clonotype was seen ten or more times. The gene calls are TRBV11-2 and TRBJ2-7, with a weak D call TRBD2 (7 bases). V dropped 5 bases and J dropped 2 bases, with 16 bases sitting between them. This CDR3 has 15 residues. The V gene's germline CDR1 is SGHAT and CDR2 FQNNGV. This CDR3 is CASSLSGGGTYEQYF. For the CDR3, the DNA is TGTGCCAGCAGCCTGTCGGGGGGCGGAACCTACGAGCAGTACTTC.

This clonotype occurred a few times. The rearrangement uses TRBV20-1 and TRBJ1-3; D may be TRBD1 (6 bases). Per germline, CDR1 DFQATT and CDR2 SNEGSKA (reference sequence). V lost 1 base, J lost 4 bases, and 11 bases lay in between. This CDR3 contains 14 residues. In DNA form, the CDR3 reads TGCAGTGCTAGAGCAGGGGCGAAAGGAAACACCATATATTTT. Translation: CSARAGAKGNTIYF.

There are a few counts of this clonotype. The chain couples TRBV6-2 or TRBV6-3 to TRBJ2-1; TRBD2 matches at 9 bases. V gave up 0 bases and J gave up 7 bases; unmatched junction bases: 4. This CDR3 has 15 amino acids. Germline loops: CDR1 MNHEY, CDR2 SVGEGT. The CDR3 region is CASSYSSGRHNEQFF. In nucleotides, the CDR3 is TGTGCCAGCAGTTACTCAAGCGGGAGGCATAATGAGCAGTTCTTC.

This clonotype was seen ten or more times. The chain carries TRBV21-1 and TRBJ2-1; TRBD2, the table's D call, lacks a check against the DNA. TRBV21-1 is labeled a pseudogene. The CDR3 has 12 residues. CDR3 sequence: CASSPTSAEQFF. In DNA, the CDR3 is TGTGCCAGCAGTCCGACTAGCGCTGAGCAGTTCTTC.

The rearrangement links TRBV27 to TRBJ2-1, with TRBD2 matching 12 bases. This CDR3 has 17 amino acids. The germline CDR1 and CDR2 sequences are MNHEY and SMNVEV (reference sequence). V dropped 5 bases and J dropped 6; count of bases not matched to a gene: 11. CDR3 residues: CASSPGLAGFLINEQFF. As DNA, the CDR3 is TGTGCCAGCAGTCCCGGACTAGCGGGGTTTTTAATCAATGAGCAGTTCTTC.

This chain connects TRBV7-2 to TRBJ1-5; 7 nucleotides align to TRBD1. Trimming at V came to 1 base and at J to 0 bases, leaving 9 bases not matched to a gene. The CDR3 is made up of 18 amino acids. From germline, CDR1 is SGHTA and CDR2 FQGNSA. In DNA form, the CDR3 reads TGTGCCAGCAGCTTAGGGGCGGGACAGAGCTATAGCAATCAGCCCCAGCATTTT. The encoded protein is CASSLGAGQSYSNQPQHF.

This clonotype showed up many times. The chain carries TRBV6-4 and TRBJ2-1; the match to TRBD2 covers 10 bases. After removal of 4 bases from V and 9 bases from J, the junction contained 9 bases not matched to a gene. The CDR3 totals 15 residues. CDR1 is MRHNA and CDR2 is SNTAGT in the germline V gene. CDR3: CASSAAAGGPGEQFF. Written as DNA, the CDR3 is TGTGCCAGCAGTGCGGCAGCGGGAGGGCCCGGTGAGCAGTTCTTC.

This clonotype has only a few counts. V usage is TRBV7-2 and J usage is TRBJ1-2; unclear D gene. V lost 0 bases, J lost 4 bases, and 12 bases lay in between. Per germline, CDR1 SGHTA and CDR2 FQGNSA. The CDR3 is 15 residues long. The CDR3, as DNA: TGTGCCAGCAGCTTAGCGTTCTCAGGTTCCTATGGCTACACCTTC. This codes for CASSLAFSGSYGYTF.

This chain's CDR3 is CASSFTSAGELFF. The CDR3 nucleotides are TGTGCCAGCAGCTTCACTAGCGCCGGGGAGCTGTTTTTT. The J gene is TRBJ2-2, the V gene TRBV7-2; 7 bases are a match to TRBD2. V lost 3 bases and J lost 6; bases outside the gene matches: 1. Germline V lookup: CDR1 SGHTA, CDR2 FQGNSA. This CDR3 has 13 amino acids.

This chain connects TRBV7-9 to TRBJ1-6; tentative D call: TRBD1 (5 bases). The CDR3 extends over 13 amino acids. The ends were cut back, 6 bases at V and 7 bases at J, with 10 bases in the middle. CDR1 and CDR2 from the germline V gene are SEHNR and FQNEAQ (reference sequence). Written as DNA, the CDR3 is TGTGCCAGCAGTGACAGAGCGAATTCACCCCTCCACTTT. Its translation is CASSDRANSPLHF.

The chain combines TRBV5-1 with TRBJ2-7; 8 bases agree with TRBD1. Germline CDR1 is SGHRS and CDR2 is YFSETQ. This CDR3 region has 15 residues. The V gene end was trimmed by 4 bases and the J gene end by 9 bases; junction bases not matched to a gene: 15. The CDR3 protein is CASSAGGPDRAVQYF. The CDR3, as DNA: TGCGCCAGCAGCGCAGGAGGCCCGGACAGGGCCGTGCAGTACTTC.

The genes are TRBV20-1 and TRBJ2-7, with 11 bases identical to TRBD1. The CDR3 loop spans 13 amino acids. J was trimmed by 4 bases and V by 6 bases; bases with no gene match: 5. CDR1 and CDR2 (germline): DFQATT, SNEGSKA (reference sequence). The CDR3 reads CSAEGQGAYEQYF. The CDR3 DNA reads TGCAGTGCCGAAGGACAGGGGGCTTACGAGCAGTACTTC.

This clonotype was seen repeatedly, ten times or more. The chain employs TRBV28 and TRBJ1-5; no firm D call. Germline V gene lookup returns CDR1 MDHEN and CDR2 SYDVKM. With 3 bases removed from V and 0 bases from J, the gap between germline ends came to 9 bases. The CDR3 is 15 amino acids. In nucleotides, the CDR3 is TGTGCCAGCAGTTTTTTGGGAGATAGCAATCAGCCCCAGCATTTT. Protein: CASSFLGDSNQPQHF.

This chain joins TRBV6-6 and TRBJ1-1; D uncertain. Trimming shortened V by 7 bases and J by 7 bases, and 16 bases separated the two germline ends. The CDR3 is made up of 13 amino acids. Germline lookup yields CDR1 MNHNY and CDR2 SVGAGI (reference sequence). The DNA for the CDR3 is TGTGCCAGCAAGGGCGGAACCGGGTTTGAAGCTTTCTTT. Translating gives CASKGGTGFEAFF.

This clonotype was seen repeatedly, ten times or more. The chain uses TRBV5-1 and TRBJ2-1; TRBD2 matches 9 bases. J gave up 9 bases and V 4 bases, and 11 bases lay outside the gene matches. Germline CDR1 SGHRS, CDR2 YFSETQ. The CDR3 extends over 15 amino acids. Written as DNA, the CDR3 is TGCGCCAGCAGCCTCACTGTAGCGGGAGAGGCTGAGCAGTTCTTC. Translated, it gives CASSLTVAGEAEQFF.

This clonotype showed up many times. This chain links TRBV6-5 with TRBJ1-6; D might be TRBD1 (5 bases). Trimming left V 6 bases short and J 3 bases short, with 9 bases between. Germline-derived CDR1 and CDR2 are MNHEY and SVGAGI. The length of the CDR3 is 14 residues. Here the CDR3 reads CASRDSYYNSPLHF. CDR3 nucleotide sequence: TGTGCCAGCAGAGACAGCTACTATAATTCACCCCTCCACTTT.

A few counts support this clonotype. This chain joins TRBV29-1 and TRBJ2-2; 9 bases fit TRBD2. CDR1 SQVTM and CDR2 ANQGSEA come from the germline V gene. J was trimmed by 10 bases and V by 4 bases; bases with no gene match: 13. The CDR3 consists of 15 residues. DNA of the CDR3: TGCAGCGTTGTTGGCGGGAGGGCCAGAGAAGAGGAGCTGTTTTTT. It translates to CSVVGGRAREEELFF.